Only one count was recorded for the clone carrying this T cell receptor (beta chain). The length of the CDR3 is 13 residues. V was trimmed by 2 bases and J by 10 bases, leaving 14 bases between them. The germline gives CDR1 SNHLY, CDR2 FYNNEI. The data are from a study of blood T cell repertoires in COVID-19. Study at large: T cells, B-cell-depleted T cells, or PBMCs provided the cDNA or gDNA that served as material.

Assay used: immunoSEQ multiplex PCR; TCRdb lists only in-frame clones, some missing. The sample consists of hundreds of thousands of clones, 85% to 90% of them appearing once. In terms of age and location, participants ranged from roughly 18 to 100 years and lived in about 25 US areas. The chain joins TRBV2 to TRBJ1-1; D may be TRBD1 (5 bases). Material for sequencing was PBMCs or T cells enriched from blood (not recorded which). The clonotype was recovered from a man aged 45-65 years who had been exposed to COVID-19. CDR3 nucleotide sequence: TGTGCCAGCAGTGAACTCCCCGAAAGGGGAGCTTTCTTT. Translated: CASSELPERGAFF.